What follows are 10 T cell receptor beta chains derived from one specimen sequenced in a study of control samples from healthy donors and cancer patients. The table came from immunoSEQ multiplex PCR; TCRdb's copy has only in-frame clones and leaves some out. Among around 130,000 clones listed, around nine tenths were seen once. The specimen was blood. The receptor set was obtained from a man aged 45 to 65 in good health.

The chain is built from TRBV7-2 and TRBJ2-5; possibly TRBD1 for D (5 bases). This CDR3 has 14 residues. Germline V gene data show CDR1 as SGHTA and CDR2 as FQGNSA. V was pared by 5 bases and J by 5 bases, with 15 bases between. Here the CDR3 reads CASSAPGSWETQYF. The CDR3 nucleotides read TGTGCCAGCAGCGCCCCAGGGTCCTGGGAGACCCAGTACTTC.

The chain is built from TRBV2 and TRBJ1-4; D is possibly TRBD1 (6 bases). The germline gives CDR1 SNHLY, CDR2 FYNNEI. The V gene lost 11 bases and the J gene lost 2 bases, with 12 bases spanning the gap. This CDR3 contains 13 residues. CDR3 DNA: TGTGCCGGGGGGCGCTCTACTAATGAAAAACTGTTTTTT. It is translated as CAGGRSTNEKLFF.

V usage is TRBV19 and J usage is TRBJ1-4; D call uncertain. CDR3 length: 14 amino acids. CDR1 is LNHDA, CDR2 SQIVND, per germline (reference sequence). The V and J ends lost 4 bases and 0 bases respectively, with 6 bases between them. The CDR3 nucleotides are TGTGCCAGTAGTACCCTTGCAACTAATGAAAAACTGTTTTTT. It is translated as CASSTLATNEKLFF.

V is TRBV6-1 and J is TRBJ1-5; the D gene is possibly TRBD1 (5 bases). The CDR3 loop spans 13 amino acids. Germline CDR1 and CDR2: MNHNS and SASEGT. With 1 base removed from V and 7 bases from J, the gap between germline ends came to 8 bases. The CDR3 sequence: CASSEGRQQPQHF. The CDR3 DNA reads TGTGCCAGCAGTGAAGGAAGACAGCAGCCCCAGCATTTT.

The CDR3 here is CASSPGRTLGGTGELFF. The CDR3 bases are TGTGCCAGCTCACCGGGACGCACCCTCGGGGGCACCGGGGAGCTGTTTTTT. The V gene is TRBV18, the J gene TRBJ2-2; D may be TRBD2 (6 bases). Trimming removed 3 bases at V and 4 bases at J, with 18 bases between. The V gene's germline CDR1 is KGHSH and CDR2 LQKENI. The CDR3 consists of 17 residues.

The DNA for the CDR3 is TGTGCCAGCAGCTTAGGGCTGACAGTTACTAATGAAAAACTGTTTTTT. Amino acid sequence: CASSLGLTVTNEKLFF. V usage is TRBV7-9 and J usage is TRBJ1-4, with D possibly matching TRBD1 (5 bases). V lost 1 base and J lost 2, with 11 bases in between. Germline-derived CDR1 and CDR2 are SEHNR and FQNEAQ (reference sequence). The CDR3 spans 16 residues.

This chain links TRBV30 with TRBJ2-5; D might be TRBD1 (7 bases). The CDR3 totals 15 residues. V gave up 2 bases and J gave up 4 bases, with 17 bases separating them. Germline V lookup: CDR1 GTSNPN, CDR2 SVGIG (reference sequence). The CDR3 spells CAWSPTGRRRETQYF. CDR3 bases: TGTGCCTGGAGTCCGACAGGGAGGAGGCGAGAGACCCAGTACTTC.

V usage is TRBV28 and J usage is TRBJ2-2; D ambiguous. Trimming left V 4 bases short and J 4 bases short, with 10 bases between. Germline V gives CDR1 MDHEN, CDR2 SYDVKM. The CDR3 consists of 14 residues. The CDR3, as DNA: TGTGCCAGCAGTTCTGGAGTGGGCACCGGGGAGCTGTTTTTT. It yields the protein CASSSGVGTGELFF.

The chain combines TRBV7-3 with TRBJ2-3, with D perhaps given as TRBD1 or TRBD2 (6 bases each). The germline V gene has CDR1 SGHTA and CDR2 FQGTGA. The CDR3 covers 16 residues. V was cut by 2 bases and J by 5 bases, with 17 bases left in between. CDR3 DNA: TGTGCCAGCAGCTTACTAGGGGGAGGTCGAGGAGATACGCAGTATTTT. Translated: CASSLLGGGRGDTQYF.

This clone was recorded a few times. V is TRBV30 and J is TRBJ1-1; D is possibly TRBD1 (5 bases). This CDR3 is 12 amino acids long. Between the trimmed V and J ends, which lost 4 bases and 4 bases, there was a span of 10 bases. Germline V CDR1 and CDR2: GTSNPN, SVGIG (reference sequence). CDR3 DNA: TGTGCCTGGAAACAGGTTAGCACTGAAGCTTTCTTT. Translating it yields CAWKQVSTEAFF.